This T cell receptor beta chain was retrieved from a study of CD8+ T cells in alopecia areata. General study results and limits: The link between baseline CD8+ expansion and response remains uncertain with one nonresponder.

Indicated treatment: oral pan-JAK inhibitor, 5-10 mg twice daily. As concerns this clone: Its target is unknown.

Deletions cut 4 bases from V and 5 bases from J, with 16 bases between. This CDR3 has 15 amino acids. The V gene's germline CDR1 is SGDLS and CDR2 YYNGEE. The sequencing template was cDNA reverse transcribed from extracted RNA. Clones were sequenced by immunoSEQ multiplex PCR, and TCRdb holds only the in-frame ones, with some missing. The sample carries roughly 280,000 clones, 60% recorded once. Sample: CD4+ T cells sorted from blood, taken at week 52, from a patient treated with tofacitinib. The clonotype was recovered from a human donor with alopecia areata. The chain links TRBV9 to TRBJ2-1; D is perhaps TRBD1 or TRBD2 (6 bases each). The CDR3 protein is CASSLIGGPDNEQFF. CDR3 coding DNA: TGTGCCAGCAGCCTAATTGGGGGGCCCGACAATGAGCAGTTCTTC.